The clone carrying this TCR beta chain was picked up many times. What it binds is not known. This record belongs to a study of T cells in Graves' hyperthyroidism and ophthalmopathy. Study overall: Peripheral blood was acquired at first diagnosis, ahead of any therapy whatsoever. Findings and limits, study-wide: Ophthalmopathy stood apart from stable hyperthyroidism in a 13 V-J model. Within blood appeared most thyroid clonotypes that had expanded above 0.001.

Researchers took RNA transcripts and amplified the TCR beta CDR3 regions from them. During a first-round RT-PCR of the TCR CDR3, the HTBI primer set was used. A single record per CDR3 protein comes from TCRdb applying MiXCR to the multiplex PCR reads. The table records roughly 550,000 distinct CDR3 sequences, around 15% of them present only once. This TCR was sampled from a woman between 25 and 40 years old with Graves' ophthalmopathy. Specimen: blood.

The CDR3 nucleotides are TGTGCCAGCAGTCCGGGGACTAGCGGGAGCCATGAGCAGTTCTTC. Protein product: CASSPGTSGSHEQFF. The rearrangement joins TRBV28 to TRBJ2-1, with 14 bases lining up with TRBD2. The J segment lost 8 bases and the V segment lost 5 bases, leaving 5 bases of the junction unmatched. This CDR3 contains 15 residues. Germline V gene lookup returns CDR1 MDHEN and CDR2 SYDVKM.